Sequencing of this T cell receptor (beta chain) was carried out in a study of T cell clonotyping in hematopoietic cell transplantation. With 0 bases removed from V and 6 bases from J, the gap between germline ends came to 12 bases. Looked up from germline, CDR1 is SGHVS and CDR2 is FNYEAQ. This CDR3 has 14 amino acids. Points from the study as a whole: Without cell sorting, CD4 versus CD8 contributions remain unresolved. After transplant, recipient diversity fell while pathologically expanded clonotypes grew through day 180.

As to this clone: The antigen remains undetermined.

The table came from immunoSEQ multiplex PCR; TCRdb's copy has only in-frame clones and leaves some out. The table shows 65,000 to 75,000 clones, with roughly 94% occurring only once. Sequenced: peripheral blood mononuclear cells. This chain uses TRBV7-6 with TRBJ2-7; D ambiguous. The receptor comes from a man aged 50 to 59 in good health. Some clones in this sample may be carry-over from other donors' samples. The CDR3, as DNA: TGTGCCAGCAGCTTAGCGCAAGGTCTAACCGAGCAGTACTTC. It translates to CASSLAQGLTEQYF.